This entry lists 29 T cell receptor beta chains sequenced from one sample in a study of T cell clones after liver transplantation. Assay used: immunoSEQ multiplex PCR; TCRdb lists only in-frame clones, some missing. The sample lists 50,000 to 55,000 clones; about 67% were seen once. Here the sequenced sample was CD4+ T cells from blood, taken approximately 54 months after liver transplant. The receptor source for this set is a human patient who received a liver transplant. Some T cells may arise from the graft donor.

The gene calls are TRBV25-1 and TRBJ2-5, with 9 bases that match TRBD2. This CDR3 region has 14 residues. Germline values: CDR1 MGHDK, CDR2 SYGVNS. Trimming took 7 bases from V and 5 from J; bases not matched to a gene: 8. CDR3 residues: CASIGGLASETQYF. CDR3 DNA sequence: TGTGCCAGCATAGGGGGACTAGCTTCTGAGACCCAGTACTTC.

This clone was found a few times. The CDR3 protein is CASSFGRSSGNTIYF. As DNA, the CDR3 is TGTGCCAGCAGCTTTGGACGGAGCTCTGGAAACACCATATATTTT. The chain carries TRBV11-2 and TRBJ1-3; no definite D call. This CDR3 has 15 residues. Deletions cut 3 bases from V and 0 bases from J, with 9 bases between. Germline V gene sequence: CDR1 SGHAT, CDR2 FQNNGV.

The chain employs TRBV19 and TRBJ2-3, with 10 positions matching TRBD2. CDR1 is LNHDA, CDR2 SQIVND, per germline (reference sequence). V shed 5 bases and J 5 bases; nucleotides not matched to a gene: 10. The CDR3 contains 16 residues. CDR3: CASSFGLAGAVDTQYF. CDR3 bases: TGTGCCAGTAGTTTCGGTCTAGCGGGGGCTGTAGATACGCAGTATTTT.

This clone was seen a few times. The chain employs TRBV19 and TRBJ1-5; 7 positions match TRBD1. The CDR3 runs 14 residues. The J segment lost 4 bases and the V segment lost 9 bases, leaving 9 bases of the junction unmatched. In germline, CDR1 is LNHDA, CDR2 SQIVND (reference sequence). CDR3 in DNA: TGTGCCAGCGGCGCGGACAGGAAGAATCAGCCCCAGCATTTT. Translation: CASGADRKNQPQHF.

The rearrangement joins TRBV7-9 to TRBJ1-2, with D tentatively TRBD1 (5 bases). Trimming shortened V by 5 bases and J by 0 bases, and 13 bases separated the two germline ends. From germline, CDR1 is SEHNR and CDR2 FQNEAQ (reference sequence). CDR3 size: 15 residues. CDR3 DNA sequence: TGTGCCAGCAGCCGGGACGCATCCACTAACTATGGCTACACCTTC. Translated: CASSRDASTNYGYTF.

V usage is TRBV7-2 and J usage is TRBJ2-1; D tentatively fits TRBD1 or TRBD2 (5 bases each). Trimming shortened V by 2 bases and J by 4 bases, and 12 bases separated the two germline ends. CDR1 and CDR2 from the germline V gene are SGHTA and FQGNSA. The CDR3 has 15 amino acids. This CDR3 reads CASSLSGDRYNEQFF. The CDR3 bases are TGTGCCAGCAGCTTATCCGGGGACCGATACAATGAGCAGTTCTTC.

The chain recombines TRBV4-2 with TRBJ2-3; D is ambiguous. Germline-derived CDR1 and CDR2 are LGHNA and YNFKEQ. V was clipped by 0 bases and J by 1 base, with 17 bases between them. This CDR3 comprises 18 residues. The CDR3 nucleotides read TGTGCCAGCAGCCAAGATATAATACGGGTCGGTGGCACAGATACGCAGTATTTT. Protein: CASSQDIIRVGGTDTQYF.

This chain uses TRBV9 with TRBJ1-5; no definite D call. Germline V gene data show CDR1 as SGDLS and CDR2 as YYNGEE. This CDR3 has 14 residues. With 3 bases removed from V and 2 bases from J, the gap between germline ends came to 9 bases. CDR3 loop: CASSADGGNQPQHF. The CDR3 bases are TGTGCCAGCAGCGCGGACGGAGGCAATCAGCCCCAGCATTTT. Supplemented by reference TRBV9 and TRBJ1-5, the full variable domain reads DSGVTQTPKHLITATGQRVTLRCSPRSGDLSVYWYQQSLDQGLQFLIQYYNGEERAKGNILERFSAQQFPDLHSELNLSSLELGDSALYFCASSADGGNQPQHFGDGTRLSIL.

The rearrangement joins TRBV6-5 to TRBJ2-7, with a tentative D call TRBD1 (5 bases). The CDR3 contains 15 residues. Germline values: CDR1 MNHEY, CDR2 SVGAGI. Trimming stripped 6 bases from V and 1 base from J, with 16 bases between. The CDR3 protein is CASRPTGSRSYEQYF. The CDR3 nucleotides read TGTGCCAGCAGACCTACAGGAAGCCGTTCCTACGAGCAGTACTTC.

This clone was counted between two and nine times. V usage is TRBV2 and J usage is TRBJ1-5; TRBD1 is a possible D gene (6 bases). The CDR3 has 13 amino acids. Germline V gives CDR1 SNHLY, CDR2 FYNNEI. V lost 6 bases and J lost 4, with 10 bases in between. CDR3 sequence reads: CASRTGRNQPQHF. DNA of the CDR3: TGTGCCAGCAGAACAGGGAGGAATCAGCCCCAGCATTTT.

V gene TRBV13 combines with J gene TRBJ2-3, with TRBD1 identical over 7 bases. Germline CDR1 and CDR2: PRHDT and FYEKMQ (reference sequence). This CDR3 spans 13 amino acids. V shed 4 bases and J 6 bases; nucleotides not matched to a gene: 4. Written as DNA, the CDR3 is TGTGCCAGCAGCTCTAACAGGGGCGATACGCAGTATTTT. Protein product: CASSSNRGDTQYF.

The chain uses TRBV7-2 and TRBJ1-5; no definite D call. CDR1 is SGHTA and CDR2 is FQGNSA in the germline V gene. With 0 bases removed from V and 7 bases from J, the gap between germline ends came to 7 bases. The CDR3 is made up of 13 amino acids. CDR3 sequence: CASSLAGEQPQHF. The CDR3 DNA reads TGTGCCAGCAGCTTAGCGGGCGAACAGCCCCAGCATTTT.

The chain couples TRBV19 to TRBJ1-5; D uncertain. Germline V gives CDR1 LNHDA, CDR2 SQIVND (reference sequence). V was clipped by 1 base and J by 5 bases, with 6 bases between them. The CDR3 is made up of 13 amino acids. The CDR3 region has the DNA TGTGCCAGTAGTATAGCCCATGATCAGCCCCAGCATTTT. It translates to CASSIAHDQPQHF.

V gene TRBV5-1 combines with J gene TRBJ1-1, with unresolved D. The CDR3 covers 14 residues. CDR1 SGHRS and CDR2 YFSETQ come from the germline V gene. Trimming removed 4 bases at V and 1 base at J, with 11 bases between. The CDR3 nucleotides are TGCGCCAGCAGCGGGCCGGGCCCGAACACTGAAGCTTTCTTT. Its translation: CASSGPGPNTEAFF.

The CDR3 loop reads CASSPPSYQPQHF. As DNA, the CDR3 is TGTGCCAGCAGTCCACCAAGTTATCAGCCCCAGCATTTT. The chain carries TRBV28 and TRBJ1-5; D gene unclear. The CDR3 runs 13 residues. The germline V and J ends were trimmed by 5 bases and 5 bases, with 10 bases remaining between them. CDR1 and CDR2 from the germline V gene are MDHEN and SYDVKM.

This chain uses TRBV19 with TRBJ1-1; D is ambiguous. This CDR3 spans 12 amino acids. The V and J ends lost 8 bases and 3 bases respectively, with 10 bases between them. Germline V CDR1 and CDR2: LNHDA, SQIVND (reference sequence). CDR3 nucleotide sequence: TGTGCCAGTGGTAGACTAGACACTGAAGCTTTCTTT. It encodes CASGRLDTEAFF.

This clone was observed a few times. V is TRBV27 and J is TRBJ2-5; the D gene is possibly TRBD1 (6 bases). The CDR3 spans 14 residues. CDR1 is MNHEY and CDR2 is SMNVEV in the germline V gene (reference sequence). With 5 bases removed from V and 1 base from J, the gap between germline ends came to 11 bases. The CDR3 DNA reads TGTGCCAGCAGTCCCCGACAGGTCCAAGAGACCCAGTACTTC. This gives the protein CASSPRQVQETQYF.

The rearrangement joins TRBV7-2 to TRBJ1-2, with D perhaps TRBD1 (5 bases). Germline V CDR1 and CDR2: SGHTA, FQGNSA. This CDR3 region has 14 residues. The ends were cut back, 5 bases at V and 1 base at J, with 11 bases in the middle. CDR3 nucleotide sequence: TGTGCCAGCAGCGACCGACAGAGTAACTATGGCTACACCTTC. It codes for CASSDRQSNYGYTF.

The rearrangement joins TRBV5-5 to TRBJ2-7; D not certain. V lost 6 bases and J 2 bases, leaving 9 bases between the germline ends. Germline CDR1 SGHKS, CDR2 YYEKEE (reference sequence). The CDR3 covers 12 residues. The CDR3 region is CASTPSAYEQYF. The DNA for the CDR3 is TGTGCCAGCACCCCCTCAGCCTACGAGCAGTACTTC.

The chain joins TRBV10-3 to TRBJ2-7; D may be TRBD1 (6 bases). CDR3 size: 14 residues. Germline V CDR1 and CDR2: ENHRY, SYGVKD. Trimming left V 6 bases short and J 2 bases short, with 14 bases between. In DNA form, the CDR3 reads TGTGCCATCAGGAAGGTCGCAGGGGCCTACGAGCAGTACTTC. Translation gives CAIRKVAGAYEQYF.

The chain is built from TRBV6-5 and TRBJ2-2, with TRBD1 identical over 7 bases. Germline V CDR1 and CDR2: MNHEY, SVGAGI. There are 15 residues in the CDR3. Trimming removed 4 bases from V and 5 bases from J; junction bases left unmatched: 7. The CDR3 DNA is TGTGCCAGCAGTTTGAGGACAGGCGGGACCGGGGAGCTGTTTTTT. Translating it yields CASSLRTGGTGELFF.

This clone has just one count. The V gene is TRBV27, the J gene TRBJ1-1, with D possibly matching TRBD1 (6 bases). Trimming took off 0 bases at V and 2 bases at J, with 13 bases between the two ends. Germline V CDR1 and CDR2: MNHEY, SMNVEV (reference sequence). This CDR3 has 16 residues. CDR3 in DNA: TGTGCCAGCAGTTTATCGGCAGGGACATATAACACTGAAGCTTTCTTT. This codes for CASSLSAGTYNTEAFF.

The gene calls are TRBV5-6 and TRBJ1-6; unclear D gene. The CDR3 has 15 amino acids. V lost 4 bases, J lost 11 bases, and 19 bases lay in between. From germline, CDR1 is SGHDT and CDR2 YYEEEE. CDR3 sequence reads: CASSNSGRGITPLHF. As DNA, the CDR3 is TGTGCCAGCAGCAACTCCGGGCGTGGGATCACACCCCTCCACTTT.

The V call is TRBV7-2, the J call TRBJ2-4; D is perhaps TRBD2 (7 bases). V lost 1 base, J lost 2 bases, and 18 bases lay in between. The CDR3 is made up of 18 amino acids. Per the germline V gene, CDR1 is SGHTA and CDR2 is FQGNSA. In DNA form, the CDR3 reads TGTGCCAGCAGCTTAGTGGGGGGGGCGAGCGGCACCAAAAACATTCAGTACTTC. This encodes CASSLVGGASGTKNIQYF.

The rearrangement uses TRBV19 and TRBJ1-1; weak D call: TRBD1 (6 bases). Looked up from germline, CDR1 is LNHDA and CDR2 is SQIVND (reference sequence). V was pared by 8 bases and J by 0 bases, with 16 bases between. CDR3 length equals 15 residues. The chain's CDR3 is CASYIRGAMNTEAFF. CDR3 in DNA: TGTGCCAGTTATATCCGGGGGGCGATGAACACTGAAGCTTTCTTT.

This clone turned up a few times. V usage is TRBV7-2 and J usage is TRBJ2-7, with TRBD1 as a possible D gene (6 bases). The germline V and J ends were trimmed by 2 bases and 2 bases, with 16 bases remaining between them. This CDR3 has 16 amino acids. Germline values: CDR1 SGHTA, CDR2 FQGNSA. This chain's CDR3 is CASSLTGLGDTYEQYF. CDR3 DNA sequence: TGTGCCAGCAGCTTAACAGGGTTGGGTGATACCTACGAGCAGTACTTC.

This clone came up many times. The CDR3, as DNA: TGTGCCAGCAGCAAGGCGGGGGCTCACAATGAGCAGTTCTTC. Translating it yields CASSKAGAHNEQFF. J is TRBJ2-1 and V is TRBV7-3; maybe TRBD2 (7 bases). In germline, CDR1 is SGHTA, CDR2 FQGTGA. This CDR3 spans 14 amino acids. V dropped 5 bases and J dropped 5 bases, with 13 bases sitting between them.

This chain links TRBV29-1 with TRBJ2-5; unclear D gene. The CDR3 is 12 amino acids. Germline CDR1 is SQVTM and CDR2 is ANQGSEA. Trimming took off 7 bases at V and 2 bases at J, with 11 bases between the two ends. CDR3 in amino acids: CSAYFTQETQYF. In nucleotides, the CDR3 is TGCAGCGCTTACTTTACACAAGAGACCCAGTACTTC.

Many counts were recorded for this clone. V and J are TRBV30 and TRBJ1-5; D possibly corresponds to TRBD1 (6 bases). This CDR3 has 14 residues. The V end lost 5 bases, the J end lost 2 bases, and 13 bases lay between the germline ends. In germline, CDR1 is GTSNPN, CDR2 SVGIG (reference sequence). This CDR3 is CAWAQGIGNQPQHF. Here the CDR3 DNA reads TGTGCCTGGGCTCAGGGGATCGGCAATCAGCCCCAGCATTTT.